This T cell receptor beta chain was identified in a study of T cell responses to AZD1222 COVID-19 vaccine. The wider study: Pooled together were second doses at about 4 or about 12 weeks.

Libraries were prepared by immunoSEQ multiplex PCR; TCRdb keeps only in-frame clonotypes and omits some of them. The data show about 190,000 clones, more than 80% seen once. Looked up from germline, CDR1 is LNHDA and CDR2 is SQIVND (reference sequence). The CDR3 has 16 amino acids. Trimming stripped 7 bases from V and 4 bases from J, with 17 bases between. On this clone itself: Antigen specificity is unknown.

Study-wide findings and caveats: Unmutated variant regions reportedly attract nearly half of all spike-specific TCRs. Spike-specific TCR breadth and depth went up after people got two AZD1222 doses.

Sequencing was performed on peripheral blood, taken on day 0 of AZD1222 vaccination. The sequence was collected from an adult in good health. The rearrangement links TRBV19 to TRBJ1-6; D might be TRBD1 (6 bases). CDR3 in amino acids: CASNPDSFGYNSPLHF. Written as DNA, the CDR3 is TGTGCCAGTAACCCGGACAGCTTCGGATATAATTCACCCCTCCACTTT. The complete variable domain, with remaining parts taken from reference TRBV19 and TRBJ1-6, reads DGGITQSPKYLFRKEGQNVTLSCEQNLNHDAMYWYRQDPGQGLRLIYYSQIVNDFQKGDIAEGYSVSREKKESFPLTVTSAQKNPTAFYLCASNPDSFGYNSPLHFGNGTRLTVT.